Described below is a single TCR beta chain sequence and its context. This entry belongs to a study of cytomegalovirus exposure and HLA in healthy donors. Trimming took off 6 bases at V and 5 bases at J, with 16 bases between the two ends. CDR1 and CDR2 (germline): SQVTM, ANQGSEA. The CDR3 length is 13 residues. The PCR ran on 60 Vbeta and 13 Jbeta primers. Sequencing was performed with immunoSEQ multiplex PCR; in TCRdb, only in-frame clones are kept and a portion is missing. The specimen's table records around 50,000 clones. V usage is TRBV29-1 and J usage is TRBJ1-1; TRBD1 might be the D (5 bases). The origin of this receptor is a male donor in good health and CMV-seronegative. Material: PBMCs. CDR3 residues: CSVKGPNGTEAFF. The CDR3 nucleotides are TGCAGCGTGAAGGGGCCGAACGGGACTGAAGCTTTCTTT.